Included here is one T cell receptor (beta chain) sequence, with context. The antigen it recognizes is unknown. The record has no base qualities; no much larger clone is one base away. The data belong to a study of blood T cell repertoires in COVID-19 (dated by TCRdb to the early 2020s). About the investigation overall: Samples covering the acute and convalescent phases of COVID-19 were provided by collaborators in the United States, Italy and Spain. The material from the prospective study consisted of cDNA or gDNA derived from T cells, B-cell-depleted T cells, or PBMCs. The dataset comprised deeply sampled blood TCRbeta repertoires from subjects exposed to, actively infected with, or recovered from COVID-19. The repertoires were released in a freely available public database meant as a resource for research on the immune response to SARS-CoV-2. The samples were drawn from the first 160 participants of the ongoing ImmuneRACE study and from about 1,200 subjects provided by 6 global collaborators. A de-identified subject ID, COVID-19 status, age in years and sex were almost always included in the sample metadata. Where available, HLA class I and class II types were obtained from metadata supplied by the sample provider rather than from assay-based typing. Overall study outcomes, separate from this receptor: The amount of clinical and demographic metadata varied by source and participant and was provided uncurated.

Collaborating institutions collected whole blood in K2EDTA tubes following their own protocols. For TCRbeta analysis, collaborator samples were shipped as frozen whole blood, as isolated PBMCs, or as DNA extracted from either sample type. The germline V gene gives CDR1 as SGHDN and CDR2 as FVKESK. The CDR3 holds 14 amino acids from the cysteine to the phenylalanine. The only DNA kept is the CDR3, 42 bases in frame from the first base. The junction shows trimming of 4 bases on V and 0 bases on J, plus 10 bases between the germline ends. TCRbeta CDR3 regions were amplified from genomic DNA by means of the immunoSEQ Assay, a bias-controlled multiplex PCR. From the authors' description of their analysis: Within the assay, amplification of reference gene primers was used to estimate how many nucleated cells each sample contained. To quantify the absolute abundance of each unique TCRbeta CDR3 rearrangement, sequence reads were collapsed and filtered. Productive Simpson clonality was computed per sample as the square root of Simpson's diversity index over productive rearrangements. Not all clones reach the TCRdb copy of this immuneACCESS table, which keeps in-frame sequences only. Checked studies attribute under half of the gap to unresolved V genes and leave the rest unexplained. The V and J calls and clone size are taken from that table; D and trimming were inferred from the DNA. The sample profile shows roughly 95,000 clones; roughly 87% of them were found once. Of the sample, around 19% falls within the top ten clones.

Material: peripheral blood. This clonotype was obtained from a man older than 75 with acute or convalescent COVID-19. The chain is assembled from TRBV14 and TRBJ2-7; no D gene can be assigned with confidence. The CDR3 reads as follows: CASSLLGYSYEQYF. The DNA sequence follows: TGTGCCAGCAGCCTACTCGGTTACTCCTACGAGCAGTACTTC.